The 7 T cell receptor beta chains below come from one sample, sequenced in a study of neurological immune-mediated disorders. Time point described: longitudinal time-point 3. Via MiXCR, TCRdb re-called the 5' RACE reads, giving one row per CDR3 protein. The data contain 53,000 or so distinct CDR3 sequences, roughly 7.7% of them singletons. Sequencing used PBMCs. Source of these receptors: a woman aged 40-49 years in good health.

Ten or more counts support this clonotype. J is TRBJ1-5 and V is TRBV12-3 or TRBV12-4; D gene ambiguous. CDR3 length: 15 amino acids. Trimming shortened V by 3 bases and J by 0 bases, and 9 bases separated the two germline ends. In nucleotides, the CDR3 is TGTGCCAGCAGTTTCTATGGTAATAGCAATCAGCCCCAGCATTTT. As protein: CASSFYGNSNQPQHF.

This clonotype was recorded many times. The chain carries TRBV7-2 and TRBJ1-3; D uncertain. The germline V gene encodes CDR1 SGHTA and CDR2 FQGNSA. Trimming shortened V by 5 bases and J by 3 bases, and 17 bases separated the two germline ends. CDR3 length: 16 residues. CDR3 in amino acids: CASSPDWGGFGNTIYF. The CDR3 DNA reads TGTGCCAGCAGCCCCGACTGGGGTGGGTTTGGAAACACCATATATTTT.

This clonotype has ten or more counts. The chain has TRBV29-1 and TRBJ2-3; 7 bases are shared with TRBD1. This CDR3 contains 11 residues. With V trimmed by 7 bases and J by 6 bases, 4 bases remained unmatched. Germline values: CDR1 SQVTM, CDR2 ANQGSEA. This CDR3 is CSAAQGDTQYF. CDR3 nucleotide sequence: TGCAGCGCAGCACAGGGGGATACGCAGTATTTT.

This clonotype was seen ten or more times. The DNA for the CDR3 is TGCGCCAGCAGCCGGGACACCGAGGGGGAGCTGTTTTTT. Amino acid sequence: CASSRDTEGELFF. This chain links TRBV4-3 with TRBJ2-2; possible D gene TRBD1, 6 bases. Per germline, CDR1 LGHNA and CDR2 YSLEER. Trimming removed 4 bases from V and 8 bases from J, with 11 bases in between. This CDR3 contains 13 residues.

This clonotype has at least ten counts. The chain employs TRBV5-1 and TRBJ2-1; unclear D gene. V was trimmed by 0 bases and J by 5 bases, leaving 6 bases between them. This CDR3 has 13 residues. The germline gives CDR1 SGHRS, CDR2 YFSETQ. The CDR3 loop reads CASSLGIHNEQFF. In nucleotides, the CDR3 is TGCGCCAGCAGCTTGGGAATCCACAATGAGCAGTTCTTC. Full variable domain (outside the CDR3, taken from reference TRBV5-1 and TRBJ2-1): KAGVTQTPRYLIKTRGQQVTLSCSPISGHRSVSWYQQTPGQGLQFLFEYFSETQRNKGNFPGRFSGRQFSNSRSEMNVSTLELGDSALYLCASSLGIHNEQFFGPGTRLTVL.

This clonotype was recorded at least ten times. This chain joins TRBV5-5 and TRBJ2-7, with 7 bases identical to TRBD2. The V and J ends lost 0 bases and 7 bases, in that order; junction bases with no gene match: 13. The CDR3 length is 16 residues. The germline V gene encodes CDR1 SGHKS and CDR2 YYEKEE (reference sequence). The chain's CDR3 is CASSLDLASGGGEQYF. CDR3 DNA sequence: TGTGCCAGCAGCTTGGATCTGGCTAGCGGTGGGGGAGAGCAGTACTTC.

Many counts were recorded for this clonotype. The gene calls are TRBV5-1 and TRBJ2-2; D might be TRBD1 (6 bases). Trimming took off 1 base at V and 1 base at J, with 8 bases between the two ends. This CDR3 contains 15 residues. Germline CDR1 reads SGHRS; CDR2 reads YFSETQ. CDR3 in amino acids: CASSLRTENTGELFF. The CDR3, as DNA: TGCGCCAGCAGCTTGCGGACAGAGAACACCGGGGAGCTGTTTTTT.